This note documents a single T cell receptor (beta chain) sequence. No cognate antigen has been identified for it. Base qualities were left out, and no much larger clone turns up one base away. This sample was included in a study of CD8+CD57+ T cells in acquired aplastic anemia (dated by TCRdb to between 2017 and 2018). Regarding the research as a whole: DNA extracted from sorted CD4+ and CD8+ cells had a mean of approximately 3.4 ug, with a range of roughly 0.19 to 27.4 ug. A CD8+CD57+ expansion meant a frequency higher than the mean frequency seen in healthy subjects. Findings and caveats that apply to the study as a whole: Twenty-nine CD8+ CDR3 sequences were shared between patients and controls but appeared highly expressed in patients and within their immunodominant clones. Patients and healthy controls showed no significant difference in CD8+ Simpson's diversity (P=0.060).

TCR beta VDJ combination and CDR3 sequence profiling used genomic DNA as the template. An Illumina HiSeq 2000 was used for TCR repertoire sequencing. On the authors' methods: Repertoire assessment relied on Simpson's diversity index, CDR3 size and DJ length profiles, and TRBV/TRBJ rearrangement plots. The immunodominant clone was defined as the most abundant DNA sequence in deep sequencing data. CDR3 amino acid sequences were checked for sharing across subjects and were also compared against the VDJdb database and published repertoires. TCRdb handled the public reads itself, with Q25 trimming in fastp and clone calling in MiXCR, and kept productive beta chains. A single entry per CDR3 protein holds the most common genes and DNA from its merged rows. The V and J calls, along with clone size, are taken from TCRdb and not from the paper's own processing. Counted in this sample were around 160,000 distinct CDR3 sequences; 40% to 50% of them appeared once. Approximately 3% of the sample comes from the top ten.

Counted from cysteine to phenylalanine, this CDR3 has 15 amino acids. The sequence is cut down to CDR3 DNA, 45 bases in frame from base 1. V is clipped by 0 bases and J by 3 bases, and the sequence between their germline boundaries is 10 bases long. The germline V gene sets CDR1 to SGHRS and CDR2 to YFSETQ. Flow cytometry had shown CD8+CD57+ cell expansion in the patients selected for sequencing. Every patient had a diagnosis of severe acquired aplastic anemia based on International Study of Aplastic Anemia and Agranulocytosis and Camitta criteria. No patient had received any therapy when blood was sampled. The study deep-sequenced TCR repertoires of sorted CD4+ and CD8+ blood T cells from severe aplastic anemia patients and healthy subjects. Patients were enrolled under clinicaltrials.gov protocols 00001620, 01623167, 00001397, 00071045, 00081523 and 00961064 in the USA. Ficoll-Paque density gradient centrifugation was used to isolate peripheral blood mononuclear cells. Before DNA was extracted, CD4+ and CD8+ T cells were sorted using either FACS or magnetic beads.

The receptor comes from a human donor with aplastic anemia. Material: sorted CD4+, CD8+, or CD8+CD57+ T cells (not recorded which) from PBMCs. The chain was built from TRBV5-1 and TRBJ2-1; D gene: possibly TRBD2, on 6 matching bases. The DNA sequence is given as TGCGCCAGCAGCTTGGAGGGAGGCGACTACAATGAGCAGTTCTTC. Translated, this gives CASSLEGGDYNEQFF.